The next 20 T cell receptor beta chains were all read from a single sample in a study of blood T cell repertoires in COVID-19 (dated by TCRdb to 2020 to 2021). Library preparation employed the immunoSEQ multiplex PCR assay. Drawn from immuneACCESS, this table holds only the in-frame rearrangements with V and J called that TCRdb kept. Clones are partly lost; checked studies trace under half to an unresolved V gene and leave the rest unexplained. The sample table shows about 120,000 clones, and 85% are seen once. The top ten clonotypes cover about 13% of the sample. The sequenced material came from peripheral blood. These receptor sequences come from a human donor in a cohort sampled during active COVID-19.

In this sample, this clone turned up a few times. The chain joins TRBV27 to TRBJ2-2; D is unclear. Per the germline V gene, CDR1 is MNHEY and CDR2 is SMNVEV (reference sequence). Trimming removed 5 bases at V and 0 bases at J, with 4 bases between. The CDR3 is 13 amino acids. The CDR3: CASSLANTGELFF. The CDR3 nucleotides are TGTGCCAGCAGTCTCGCGAACACCGGGGAGCTGTTTTTT.

The CDR3 sequence: CASNLRSRDRGFEQYF. CDR3 DNA: TGTGCCAGCAATCTTAGGAGCCGGGACAGGGGTTTCGAGCAGTACTTC. V and J are TRBV28 and TRBJ2-7; 10 bases map to TRBD1. The CDR3 spans 16 residues. Germline CDR1 and CDR2: MDHEN and SYDVKM. With V trimmed by 7 bases and J by 6 bases, 15 bases remained unmatched. Supplemented by reference TRBV28 and TRBJ2-7, the full variable domain reads DVKVTQSSRYLVKRTGEKVFLECVQDMDHENMFWYRQDPGLGLRLIYFSYDVKMKEKGDIPEGYSVSREKKERFSLILESASTNQTSMYLCASNLRSRDRGFEQYFGPGTRLTVT.

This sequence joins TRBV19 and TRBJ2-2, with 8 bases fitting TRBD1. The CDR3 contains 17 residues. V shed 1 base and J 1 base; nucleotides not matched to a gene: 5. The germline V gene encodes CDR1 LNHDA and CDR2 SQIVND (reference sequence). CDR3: CASSIGQGMGNTGELFF. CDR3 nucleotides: TGTGCCAGTAGTATAGGACAGGGGATGGGGAACACCGGGGAGCTGTTTTTT.

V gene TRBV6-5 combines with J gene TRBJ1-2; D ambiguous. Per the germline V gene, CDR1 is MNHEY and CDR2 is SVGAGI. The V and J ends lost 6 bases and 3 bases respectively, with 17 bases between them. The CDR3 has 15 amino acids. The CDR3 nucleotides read TGTGCCAGCAGAGGAGTTGGTCAGTTCGACTATGGCTACACCTTC. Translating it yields CASRGVGQFDYGYTF.

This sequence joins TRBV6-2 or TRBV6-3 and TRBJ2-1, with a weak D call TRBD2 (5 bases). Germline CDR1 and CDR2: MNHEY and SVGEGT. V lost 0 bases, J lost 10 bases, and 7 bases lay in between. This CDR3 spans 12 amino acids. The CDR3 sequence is CASSYSPGEQFF. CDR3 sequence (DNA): TGTGCCAGCAGTTACTCCCCGGGGGAGCAGTTCTTC.

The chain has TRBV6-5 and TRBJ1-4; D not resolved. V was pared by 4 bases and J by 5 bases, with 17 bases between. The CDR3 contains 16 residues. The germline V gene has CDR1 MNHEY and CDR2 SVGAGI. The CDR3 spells CASSLTWRIENEKLFF. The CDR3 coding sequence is TGTGCCAGCAGTTTAACCTGGCGGATTGAAAATGAAAAACTGTTTTTT.

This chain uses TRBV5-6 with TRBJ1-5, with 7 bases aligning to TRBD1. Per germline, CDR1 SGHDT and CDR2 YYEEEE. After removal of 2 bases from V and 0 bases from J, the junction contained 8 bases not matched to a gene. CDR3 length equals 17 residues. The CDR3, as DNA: TGTGCCAGCAGCTTCTCCGGGACAGTATATAGCAATCAGCCCCAGCATTTT. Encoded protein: CASSFSGTVYSNQPQHF. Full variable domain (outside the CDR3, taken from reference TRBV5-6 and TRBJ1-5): DAGVTQSPTHLIKTRGQQVTLRCSPKSGHDTVSWYQQALGQGPQFIFQYYEEEERQRGNFPDRFSGHQFPNYSSELNVNALLLGDSALYLCASSFSGTVYSNQPQHFGDGTRLSIL.

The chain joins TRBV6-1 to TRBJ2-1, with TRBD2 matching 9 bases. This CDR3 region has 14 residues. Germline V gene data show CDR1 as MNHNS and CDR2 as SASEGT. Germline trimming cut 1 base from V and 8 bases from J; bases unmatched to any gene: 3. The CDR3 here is CASSEGRGGDEQFF. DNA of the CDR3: TGTGCCAGCAGTGAAGGGCGGGGGGGAGATGAGCAGTTCTTC.

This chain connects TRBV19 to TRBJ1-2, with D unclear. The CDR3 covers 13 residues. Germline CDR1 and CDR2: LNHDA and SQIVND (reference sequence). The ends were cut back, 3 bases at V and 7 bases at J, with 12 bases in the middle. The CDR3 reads CASSMGRTGGYTF. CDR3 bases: TGTGCCAGTAGTATGGGGAGGACTGGTGGCTACACCTTC.

The CDR3 nucleotides read TGTGCCAGCAGTGACCGCGGCGGGGGGGATACTCCCGGGCAGTTCTTC. Translated: CASSDRGGGDTPGQFF. The V and J genes are TRBV6-4 and TRBJ2-1; 9 bases line up with TRBD2. The CDR3 is made up of 16 amino acids. After removal of 2 bases from V and 12 bases from J, the junction contained 14 bases not matched to a gene. Germline V gene data show CDR1 as MRHNA and CDR2 as SNTAGT.

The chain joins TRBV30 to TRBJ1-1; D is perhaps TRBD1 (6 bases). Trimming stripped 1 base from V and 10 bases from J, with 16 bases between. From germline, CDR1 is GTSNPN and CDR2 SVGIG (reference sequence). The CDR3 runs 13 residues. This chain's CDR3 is CAWSAKGVKGAFF. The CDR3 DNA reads TGTGCCTGGAGTGCCAAGGGGGTTAAAGGAGCTTTCTTT.

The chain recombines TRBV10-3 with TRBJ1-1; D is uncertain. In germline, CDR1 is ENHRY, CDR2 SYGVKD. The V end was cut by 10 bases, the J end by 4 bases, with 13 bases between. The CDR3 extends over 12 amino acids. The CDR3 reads CATIGEGTEAFF. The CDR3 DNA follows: TGTGCCACCATCGGGGAGGGCACTGAAGCTTTCTTT.

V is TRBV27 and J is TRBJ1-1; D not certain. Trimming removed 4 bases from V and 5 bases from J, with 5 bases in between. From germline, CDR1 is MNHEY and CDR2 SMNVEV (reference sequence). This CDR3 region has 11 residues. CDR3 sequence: CASSSVTEAFF. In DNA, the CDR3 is TGTGCCAGCAGTTCCGTGACTGAAGCTTTCTTT.

The CDR3 bases are TGTGCCAGCAGTGCCCGACAGGGGTACGGCATAGACACTGAAGCTTTCTTT. It encodes CASSARQGYGIDTEAFF. The V gene is TRBV6-1, the J gene TRBJ1-1; 8 bases agree with TRBD1. The CDR3 spans 17 residues. Germline V gene data show CDR1 as MNHNS and CDR2 as SASEGT. Trimming took 4 bases from V and 3 from J; bases not matched to a gene: 13.

CDR3 bases: TGTGCCAGCAGCGTAAGCAGGGGGCCGAATTCACCCCTCCACTTT. It specifies CASSVSRGPNSPLHF. The chain carries TRBV7-8 and TRBJ1-6; 8 nucleotides agree with TRBD1. Germline CDR1 SGHVS, CDR2 FQNEAQ. The CDR3 is made up of 15 amino acids. Losses at the gene ends were 5 bases for V and 7 bases for J; bases not matched to a gene: 7.

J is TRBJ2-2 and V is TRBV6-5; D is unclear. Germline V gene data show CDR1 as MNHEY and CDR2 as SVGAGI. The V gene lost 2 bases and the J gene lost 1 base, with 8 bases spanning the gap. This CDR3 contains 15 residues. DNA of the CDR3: TGTGCCAGCAGTTACCGGAGTCTGAACACCGGGGAGCTGTTTTTT. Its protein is CASSYRSLNTGELFF.

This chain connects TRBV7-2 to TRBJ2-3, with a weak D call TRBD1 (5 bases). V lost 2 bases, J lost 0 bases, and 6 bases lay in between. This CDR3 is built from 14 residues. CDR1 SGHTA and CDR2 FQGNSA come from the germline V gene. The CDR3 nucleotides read TGTGCCAGCAGCTTAAGGGGAAGCACAGATACGCAGTATTTT. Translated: CASSLRGSTDTQYF. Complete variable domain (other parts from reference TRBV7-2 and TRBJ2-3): GAGVSQSPSNKVTEKGKDVELRCDPISGHTALYWYRQSLGQGLEFLIYFQGNSAPDKSGLPSDRFSAERTGGSVSTLTIQRTQQEDSAVYLCASSLRGSTDTQYFGPGTRLTVL.

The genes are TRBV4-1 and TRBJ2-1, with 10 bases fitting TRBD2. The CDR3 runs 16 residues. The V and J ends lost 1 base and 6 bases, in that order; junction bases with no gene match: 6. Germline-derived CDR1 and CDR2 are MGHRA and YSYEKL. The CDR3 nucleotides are TGCGCCAGCAGCCAAGGAACTAGCGGGGTTGTCAATGAGCAGTTCTTC. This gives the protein CASSQGTSGVVNEQFF.

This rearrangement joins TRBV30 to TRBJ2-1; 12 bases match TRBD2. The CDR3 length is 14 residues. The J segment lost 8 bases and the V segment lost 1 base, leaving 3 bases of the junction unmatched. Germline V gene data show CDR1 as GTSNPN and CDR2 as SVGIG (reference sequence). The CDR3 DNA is TGTGCCTGGAGTGCTAGCGGGGGGGCGGATGAGCAGTTCTTC. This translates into CAWSASGGADEQFF.

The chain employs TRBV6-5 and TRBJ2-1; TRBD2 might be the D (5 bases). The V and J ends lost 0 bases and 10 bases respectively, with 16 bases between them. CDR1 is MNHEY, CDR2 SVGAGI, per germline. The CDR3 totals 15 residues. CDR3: CASSYSSGRLAEQFF. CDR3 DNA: TGTGCCAGCAGTTACTCGAGCGGTCGGCTAGCCGAGCAGTTCTTC.